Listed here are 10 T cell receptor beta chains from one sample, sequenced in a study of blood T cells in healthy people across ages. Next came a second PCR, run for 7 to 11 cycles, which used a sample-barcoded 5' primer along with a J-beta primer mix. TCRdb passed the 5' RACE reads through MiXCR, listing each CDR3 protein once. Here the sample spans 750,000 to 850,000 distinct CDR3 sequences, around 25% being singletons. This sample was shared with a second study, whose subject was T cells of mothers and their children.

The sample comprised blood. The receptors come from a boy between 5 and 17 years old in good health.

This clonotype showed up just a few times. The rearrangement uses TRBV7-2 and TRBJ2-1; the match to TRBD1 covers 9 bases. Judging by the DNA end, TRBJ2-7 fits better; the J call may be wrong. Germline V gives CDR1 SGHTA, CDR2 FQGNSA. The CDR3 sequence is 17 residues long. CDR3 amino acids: CASSLPRTGDPFDEQYF. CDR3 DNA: TGTGCCAGCAGCTTGCCACGGACAGGGGACCCCTTCGACGAGCAGTACTTC.

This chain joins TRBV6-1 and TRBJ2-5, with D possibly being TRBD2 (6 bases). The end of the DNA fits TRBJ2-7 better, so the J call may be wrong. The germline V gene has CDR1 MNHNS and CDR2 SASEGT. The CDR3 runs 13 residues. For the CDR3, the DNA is TGTGCCAGCAGTGGAGGGGAGGCCTACGAGCAGTACTTC. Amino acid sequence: CASSGGEAYEQYF.

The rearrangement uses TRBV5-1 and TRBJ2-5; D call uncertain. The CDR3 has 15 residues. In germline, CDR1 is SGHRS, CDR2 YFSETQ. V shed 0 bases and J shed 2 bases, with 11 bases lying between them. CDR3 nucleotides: TGCGCCAGCAGCTTGGCGCAGAAGCAGCAAGAGACCCAGTACTTC. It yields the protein CASSLAQKQQETQYF.

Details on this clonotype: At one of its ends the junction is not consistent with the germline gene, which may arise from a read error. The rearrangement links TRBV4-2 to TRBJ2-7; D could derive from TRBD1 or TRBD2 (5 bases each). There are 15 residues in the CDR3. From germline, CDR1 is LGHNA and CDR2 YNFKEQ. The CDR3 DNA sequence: TGTGCCCGCAGCCAAGTCCCAGGGAGCTCCTACGAGCAGTACTTC. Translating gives CARSQVPGSSYEQYF.

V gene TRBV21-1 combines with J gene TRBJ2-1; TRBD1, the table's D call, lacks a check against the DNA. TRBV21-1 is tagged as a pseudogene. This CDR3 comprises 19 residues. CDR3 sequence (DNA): TGTGCCAGCAGCAAAAAAAGCTACCCCCAGACTAGCACCTACAATGAGCAGTTCTTC. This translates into CASSKKSYPQTSTYNEQFF.

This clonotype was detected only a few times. In DNA, the CDR3 is TGTGCCAGCAGCTTAAAAGGGACTTTGGAGACCCAGTACTTC. Translation gives CASSLKGTLETQYF. The rearrangement uses TRBV7-3 and TRBJ2-5; possible D gene TRBD2, 6 bases. The V gene's germline CDR1 is SGHTA and CDR2 FQGTGA. The V and J ends lost 1 base and 5 bases respectively, with 11 bases between them. This CDR3 is 14 amino acids long.

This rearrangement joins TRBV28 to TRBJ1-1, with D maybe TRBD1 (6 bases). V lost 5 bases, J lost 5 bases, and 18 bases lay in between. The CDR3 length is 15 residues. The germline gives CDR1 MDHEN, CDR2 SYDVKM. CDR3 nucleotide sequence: TGTGCCAGCAGTCCATCCAGGGGCCTGGGGACTGAAGCTTTCTTT. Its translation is CASSPSRGLGTEAFF.

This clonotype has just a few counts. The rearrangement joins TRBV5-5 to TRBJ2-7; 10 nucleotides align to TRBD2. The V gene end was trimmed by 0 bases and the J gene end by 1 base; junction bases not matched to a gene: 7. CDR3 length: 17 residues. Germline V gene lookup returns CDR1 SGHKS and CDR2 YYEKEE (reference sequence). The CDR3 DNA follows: TGTGCCAGCAGCTTGGGAGGAGCTAGCGGGGGATCCTACGAGCAGTACTTC. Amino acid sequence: CASSLGGASGGSYEQYF.

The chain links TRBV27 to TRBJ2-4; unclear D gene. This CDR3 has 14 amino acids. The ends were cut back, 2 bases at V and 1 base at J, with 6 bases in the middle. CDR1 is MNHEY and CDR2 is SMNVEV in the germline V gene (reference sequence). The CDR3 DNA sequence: TGTGCCAGCAGTTTAGTTTCTGCCAAAAACATTCAGTACTTC. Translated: CASSLVSAKNIQYF.

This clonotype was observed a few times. CDR3 in amino acids: CASSSRTRLEETQYF. The CDR3 DNA is TGTGCCAGCAGCTCCAGGACTAGATTGGAAGAGACCCAGTACTTC. V is TRBV7-2 and J is TRBJ2-5; TRBD2 agrees at 7 bases. The length of the CDR3 is 15 residues. The J segment lost 3 bases and the V segment lost 4 bases, leaving 8 bases of the junction unmatched. CDR1 and CDR2 from the germline V gene are SGHTA and FQGNSA.